This TCR beta chain emerged from a study of CD8 T cells in ankylosing spondylitis (dated by TCRdb to 2016 to 2017). A note on the overall study: The study set out to find disease-linked TCR variants by profiling T cell receptor beta repertoires in ankylosing spondylitis patients and healthy donors. Peripheral blood was sampled, and synovial fluid was also collected from ankylosing spondylitis patients. The whole study cohort included 85 to 120 healthy donors and 20 to 25 ankylosing spondylitis patients. Beyond this particular receptor, the publication reports: Some motif variants had previously been reported in the synovial fluid and blood of reactive arthritis patients, which suggests shared mechanisms of disease initiation. A TCR beta motif of eight highly homologous amino acid variants appeared characteristic of blood from ankylosing spondylitis patients. The disease-linked clones showed a CD8+ phenotype and occurred at relatively low frequencies in peripheral blood. The disease-linked clones were reported as significantly enriched in matched synovial fluid samples from ankylosing spondylitis patients.

Sequencing took place on an Illumina HiSeq 2500. Quantitative 5'-RACE with molecular barcodes was the method used to prepare the TCR beta libraries. As for how the authors treated the data: A new computational method, built on a probabilistic model of VDJ rearrangement, was used to identify disease-linked TCR variants. The public reads were reanalyzed by TCRdb: fastp trimming at Q25, MiXCR alignment, in-frame beta chains only. Rows are combined by CDR3 protein, so each entry shows the most common genes and DNA. Here the V and J calls rest on TCRdb's processing, not on the authors' analysis. The sample table shows about 540,000 distinct CDR3 sequences, and 9.5% to 15% are seen once. The ten largest clonotypes hold 6.8% of the sample. Reading from cysteine to phenylalanine, the CDR3 counts 14 amino acids. The CDR3 DNA has 42 bases and is translated from base 1. From V the trimming removes 5 bases and from J it removes 8 bases, while the gene matches leave 8 bases of the junction unaccounted for.

In this sample, this clonotype turned up a few times. The specificity of this receptor is unknown. The input lacks base qualities; no much larger clone sits a single base away. The sequence derives from a male donor with ankylosing spondylitis. Sequenced input: blood, either unsorted or a sorted T cell fraction (not recorded which). The chain is encoded by TRBV12-3 or TRBV12-4 joined to TRBJ1-4, with TRBD1 identical over 7 junction bases. Here is the DNA: TGTGCCAGCAGTCCACAGGGGTGGAGAGAAAAACTGTTTTTT. This is translated as CASSPQGWREKLFF.